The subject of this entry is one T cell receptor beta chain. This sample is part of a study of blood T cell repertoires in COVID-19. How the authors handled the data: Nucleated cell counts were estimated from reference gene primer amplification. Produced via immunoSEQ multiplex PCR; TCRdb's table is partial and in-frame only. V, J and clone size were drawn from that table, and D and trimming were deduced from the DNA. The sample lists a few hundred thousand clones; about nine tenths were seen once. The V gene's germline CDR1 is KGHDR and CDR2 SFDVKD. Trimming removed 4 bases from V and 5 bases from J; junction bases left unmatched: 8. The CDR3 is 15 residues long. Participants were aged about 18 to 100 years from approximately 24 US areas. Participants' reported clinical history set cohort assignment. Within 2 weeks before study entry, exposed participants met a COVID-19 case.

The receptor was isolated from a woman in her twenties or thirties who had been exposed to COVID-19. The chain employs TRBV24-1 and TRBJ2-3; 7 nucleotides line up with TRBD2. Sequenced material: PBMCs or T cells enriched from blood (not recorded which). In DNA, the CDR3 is TGTGCCACCAGTGACCCTCGGACTAGTTTAGATACGCAGTATTTT. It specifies CATSDPRTSLDTQYF.